These T cell receptor beta chains were read from a single sample in a study of human T cells and chemical hapten exposure. TCRdb re-analysed the RACE reads in MiXCR, keeping a single row per CDR3 protein. The sample holds about 50,000 distinct CDR3 sequences, approximately 10% seen once. The material sequenced was whole blood, taken in connection with sensitization to the hapten diphenylcyclopropenone (DPC). The source is a woman aged 25 to 39 with alopecia areata. Some clones in this sample may be carry-over from other donors' samples. CDR3s include the opening cysteine and the closing phenylalanine or tryptophan. A D gene is named only where the DNA matches it firmly. The size of a clone is reported for some rows only, either as once, few or many, or as a class for expanded clones.

>TRBV10-3|many|TRBJ2-2|.
CAISDRGRTGELFF
TGTGCCATCAGTGACAGGGGGAGGACCGGGGAGCTGTTTTTT
>TRBV7-2|.|TRBJ1-4|.
CASSFTRGSSEKLFF
TGTGCCAGCAGCTTTACTAGGGGAAGTAGCGAAAAACTGTTTTTT
>TRBV4-2|few|TRBJ2-4|.
CASSPWAGDRDIQYF
TGTGCCAGCAGCCCGTGGGCAGGGGATAGAGACATTCAGTACTTC
>TRBV20-1|few|TRBJ1-1|TRBD1
CSARDSGTGVVGTEAFF
TGCAGTGCTAGAGATTCCGGGACAGGGGTCGTTGGCACTGAAGCTTTCTTT
>TRBV19|few|TRBJ1-1|.
CASSSTVNTEAFF
TGTGCCAGTAGTTCGACGGTTAACACTGAAGCTTTCTTT
>TRBV5-1|.|TRBJ1-5|.
CANPEGWAPGTWNQPQHF
TGCGCCAACCCTGAGGGATGGGCCCCCGGGACGTGGAATCAGCCCCAGCATTTT
>TRBV27|many|TRBJ2-1|.
CASRITRGSYNEQFF
TGTGCCAGCAGGATCACTAGGGGCTCCTACAATGAGCAGTTCTTC
>TRBV19|few|TRBJ1-5|.
CASSMLGTRGNQPQHF
TGTGCCAGTAGTATGTTGGGGACCAGGGGCAATCAGCCCCAGCATTTT
>TRBV12-3/TRBV12-4|.|TRBJ1-2|.
CASSSTGTGYTF
TGTGCCAGCAGTTCAACAGGGACCGGCTACACCTTC
>TRBV6-6|many|TRBJ2-7|TRBD2
CASSSTETSGEF
TGTGCCAGCAGTTCAACCGAGACTAGCGGGGAGTTC
>TRBV28|few|TRBJ1-1|TRBD1
CASSLPTGGVTEAFF
TGTGCCAGCAGTTTACCGACAGGGGGGGTCACTGAAGCTTTCTTT
>TRBV15|.|TRBJ1-6|.
CATSRDRSYNSPLHF
TGTGCCACCAGCAGAGATCGGTCCTATAATTCACCCCTCCACTTT
>TRBV5-1|few|TRBJ1-4|.
CASSLVQGNEKLFF
TGCGCCAGCAGCTTGGTCCAGGGGAATGAAAAACTGTTTTTT
>TRBV29-1|.|TRBJ2-1|.
CSVLRDEQFF
TGCAGCGTTCTTAGGGATGAGCAGTTCTTC
>TRBV5-1|few|TRBJ1-4|.
CASADSLEKLFF
TGCGCCAGCGCCGACAGCCTAGAAAAACTGTTTTTT
>TRBV12-3/TRBV12-4|few|TRBJ1-2|.
CASSLAGRTNYGDTF
TGTGCCAGCAGTTTAGCAGGACGGACCAACTATGGCGACACCTTC
>TRBV11-2|few|TRBJ2-3|TRBD2
CASSRWTSRTDTQYF
TGTGCCAGCAGCCGATGGACTAGCCGCACAGATACGCAGTATTTT
>TRBV14|.|TRBJ2-3|.
CASSQASQVWYF
TGTGCCAGCAGCCAAGCGTCTCAGGTTTGGTATTTT
>TRBV9|many|TRBJ2-4|.
CASSGPRTRHQYF
TGTGCCAGCAGCGGACCGAGGACTCGACACCAGTACTTC
>TRBV29-1|.|TRBJ1-6|.
CSAKTENSPLHF
TGCAGCGCAAAGACAGAGAATTCACCCCTCCACTTT
>TRBV12-3/TRBV12-4|many|TRBJ2-1|TRBD2
CASRPTSGGYNEQFF
TGTGCCAGCAGACCAACTAGCGGGGGCTACAATGAGCAGTTCTTC
>TRBV15|.|TRBJ2-2|.
CATSRDLGNTGELFF
TGTGCCACCAGCAGAGATTTGGGTAACACCGGGGAGCTGTTTTTT
>TRBV20-1|many|TRBJ2-7|.
CSARDPRGLSSYEQYF
TGCAGTGCTAGAGATCCGCGGGGGCTTAGCTCCTACGAGCAGTACTTC
>TRBV27|.|TRBJ2-5|.
CASRGEVYETQYF
TGTGCCAGCAGGGGGGAGGTTTACGAGACCCAGTACTTC
>TRBV12-3/TRBV12-4|many|TRBJ1-5|.
CASSLKGWDQPQHF
TGTGCCAGCAGTTTAAAGGGGTGGGATCAGCCCCAGCATTTT
>TRBV6-1|many|TRBJ1-2|TRBD1
CASTLETGGYGYTF
TGTGCCAGCACTCTTGAGACAGGGGGCTATGGCTACACCTTC
>TRBV6-5|many|TRBJ1-5|.
CASSPGTSGHQPQHF
TGTGCCAGCAGTCCCGGGACATCGGGCCATCAGCCCCAGCATTTT
>TRBV12-3/TRBV12-4|.|TRBJ1-3|.
CASSFERPGNTIYF
TGTGCCAGCAGTTTTGAGCGGCCTGGAAACACCATATATTTT
>TRBV4-3|.|TRBJ2-2|.
CASSQDGSTGELFF
TGCGCCAGCAGCCAAGACGGGTCGACCGGGGAGCTGTTTTTT
>TRBV20-1|.|TRBJ1-1|.
CSARDRLWPEAFF
TGCAGTGCTAGAGATCGTCTATGGCCTGAAGCTTTCTTT
>TRBV2|.|TRBJ2-5|TRBD2
CASSSGTSLGETQYF
TGTGCCAGCAGCTCCGGGACTAGCTTAGGCGAGACCCAGTACTTC
>TRBV2|.|TRBJ2-5|TRBD2
CATLGGCQETQYF
TGTGCCACTCTGGGGGGGTGCCAAGAGACCCAGTACTTC
>TRBV6-2/TRBV6-3|.|TRBJ2-1|.
CASSSPATGGGSYNEQFF
TGTGCCAGCAGTTCGCCTGCCACAGGGGGGGGTTCCTACAATGAGCAGTTCTTC
>TRBV4-1|.|TRBJ2-5|.
CASSQAVLVEGTQYF
TGCGCCAGCAGCCAAGCGGTTCTCGTAGAGGGGACCCAGTACTTC
>TRBV10-3|.|TRBJ1-5|.
CAISESRAGLSNQPQHF
TGTGCCATCAGTGAGTCGAGGGCAGGGCTTAGCAATCAGCCCCAGCATTTT
>TRBV7-2|few|TRBJ1-5|TRBD1
CASSLVSDRVQPQHF
TGTGCCAGCAGCTTAGTTTCGGACAGGGTTCAGCCCCAGCATTTT
>TRBV5-1|few|TRBJ2-5|TRBD2
CASTPASGGALETQYF
TGCGCCAGCACCCCGGCCAGCGGGGGGGCCCTTGAGACCCAGTACTTC
>TRBV10-3|few|TRBJ2-7|.
CAIGPRSPGGRSYEQYF
TGTGCCATCGGCCCCCGGAGCCCAGGCGGGCGCAGCTACGAGCAGTACTTC
>TRBV6-2/TRBV6-3|many|TRBJ1-5|TRBD1
CASSYLRGGTASNQPQHF
TGTGCCAGCAGTTACCTACGGGGGGGGACAGCTAGCAATCAGCCCCAGCATTTT
>TRBV5-1|.|TRBJ2-5|TRBD2
CASSLEGLASETQYF
TGCGCCAGCAGCCTGGAGGGACTAGCGTCTGAGACCCAGTACTTC
>TRBV20-1|.|TRBJ1-1|.
CSANKPERLTAFF
TGCAGTGCTAACAAACCGGAGCGGTTGACGGCTTTCTTT
>TRBV28|many|TRBJ1-1|.
CASIKSQVNTEAFF
TGTGCCAGCATCAAATCACAGGTGAACACTGAAGCTTTCTTT